These 8 T cell receptor beta chains came from one sample sequenced in a study of cytomegalovirus exposure and HLA in healthy donors. This table comes from immunoSEQ multiplex PCR, and its TCRdb copy is limited to in-frame clones, with some not included. The sample has 240,000 or so clones; approximately 84% are singletons. Input material: PBMCs. The receptors originated from a woman aged 30 to 39 in good health and CMV-seropositive.

This clone was detected once. The chain uses TRBV25-1 and TRBJ2-2, with TRBD1 matching 9 bases. Unmatched junction bases numbered 5, after V lost 3 bases and J lost 6 bases. Germline CDR1 and CDR2: MGHDK and SYGVNS. CDR3 size: 15 residues. The CDR3 DNA follows: TGTGCCAGCAGTGACTGGACAGGGGAGGCCGGGGAGCTGTTTTTT. This sequence encodes CASSDWTGEAGELFF.

V usage is TRBV15 and J usage is TRBJ1-5, with TRBD1 matching over 7 bases. Trimming cost V 3 bases and J 3 bases; bases outside gene matches: 11. The CDR3 spans 17 residues. Looked up from germline, CDR1 is LNHNV and CDR2 is YYDKDF (reference sequence). The CDR3 here is CATSRGRDSDFNQPQHF. CDR3 DNA sequence: TGTGCCACCAGCAGGGGCAGGGACAGCGATTTCAATCAGCCCCAGCATTTT.

This chain uses TRBV6-5 with TRBJ1-5, with 7 positions matching TRBD1. The V gene end was trimmed by 5 bases and the J gene end by 4 bases; junction bases not matched to a gene: 5. This CDR3 contains 14 residues. Germline V gene sequence: CDR1 MNHEY, CDR2 SVGAGI. Here the CDR3 DNA reads TGTGCCAGCAGTGCGACAGGGATGAATCAGCCCCAGCATTTT. Its translation is CASSATGMNQPQHF.

In its sample, this clone was seen a few times. The chain links TRBV5-1 to TRBJ2-2, with 8 nucleotides matching TRBD2. The CDR3 length is 15 residues. Per the germline V gene, CDR1 is SGHRS and CDR2 is YFSETQ. The junction had 5 bases not matched to a gene; V was cut back by 3 bases and J by 4 bases. The CDR3 spells CASSSAGVVTGELFF. CDR3 in DNA: TGCGCCAGCAGCTCAGCGGGAGTCGTCACCGGGGAGCTGTTTTTT.

This chain connects TRBV5-1 to TRBJ2-5; D not certain. V lost 0 bases, J lost 5 bases, and 11 bases lay in between. CDR1 SGHRS and CDR2 YFSETQ come from the germline V gene. This CDR3 has 14 residues. The CDR3 region is CASSLESRWETQYF. The CDR3 DNA follows: TGCGCCAGCAGCTTGGAGTCCAGATGGGAGACCCAGTACTTC.

CDR3 DNA sequence: TGCGCCAGCAGCTTGGTTGGCGGGAGAGACTACGAGCAGTACTTC. The encoded protein is CASSLVGGRDYEQYF. V and J are TRBV5-1 and TRBJ2-7; TRBD2 aligns across 7 bases. The CDR3 extends over 15 amino acids. V was clipped by 0 bases and J by 3 bases; unmatched bases: 6. Germline CDR1 is SGHRS and CDR2 is YFSETQ.

This chain links TRBV9 with TRBJ1-4, with D unclear. This CDR3 spans 13 amino acids. CDR1 and CDR2 (germline): SGDLS, YYNGEE. Trimming stripped 3 bases from V and 8 bases from J, with 11 bases between. The CDR3 DNA sequence: TGTGCCAGCAGCGCGAGGGTGGGGGAAAAACTGTTTTTT. Amino acid sequence: CASSARVGEKLFF. The complete variable domain, with remaining parts taken from reference TRBV9 and TRBJ1-4, reads DSGVTQTPKHLITATGQRVTLRCSPRSGDLSVYWYQQSLDQGLQFLIQYYNGEERAKGNILERFSAQQFPDLHSELNLSSLELGDSALYFCASSARVGEKLFFGSGTQLSVL.

The chain joins TRBV7-9 to TRBJ2-7; TRBD2 is a possible D gene (6 bases). The CDR3 loop spans 14 amino acids. Trimming cost V 4 bases and J 7 bases, with 17 bases left between them. In germline, CDR1 is SEHNR, CDR2 FQNEAQ (reference sequence). The CDR3 protein is CASSSTSGREEQYF. CDR3 in DNA: TGTGCCAGCAGCTCAACCTCCGGGAGAGAAGAGCAGTACTTC.